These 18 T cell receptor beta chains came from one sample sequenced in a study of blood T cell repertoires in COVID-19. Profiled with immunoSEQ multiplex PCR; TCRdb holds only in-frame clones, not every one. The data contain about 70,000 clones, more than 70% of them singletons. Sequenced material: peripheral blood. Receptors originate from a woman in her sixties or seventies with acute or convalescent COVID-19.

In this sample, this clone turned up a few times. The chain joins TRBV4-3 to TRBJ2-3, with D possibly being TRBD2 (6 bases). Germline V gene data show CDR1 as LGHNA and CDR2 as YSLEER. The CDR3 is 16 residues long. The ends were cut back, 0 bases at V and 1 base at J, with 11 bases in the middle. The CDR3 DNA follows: TGCGCCAGCAGCCAAGATGGGGAGGTCGGCACAGATACGCAGTATTTT. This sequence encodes CASSQDGEVGTDTQYF.

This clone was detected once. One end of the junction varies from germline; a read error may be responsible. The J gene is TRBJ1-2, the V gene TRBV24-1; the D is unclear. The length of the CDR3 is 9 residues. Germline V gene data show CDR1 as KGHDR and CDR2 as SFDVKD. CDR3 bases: TGTGCCACCAGCCCCACCAGACACTTC. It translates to CATSPTRHF.

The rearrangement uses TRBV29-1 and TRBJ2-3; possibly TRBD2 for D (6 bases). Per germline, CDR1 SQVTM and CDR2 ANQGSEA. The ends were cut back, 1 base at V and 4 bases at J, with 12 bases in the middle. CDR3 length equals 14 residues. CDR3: CSVEGGPGADTQYF. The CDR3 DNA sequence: TGCAGCGTTGAAGGGGGTCCGGGGGCAGATACGCAGTATTTT.

The CDR3 nucleotides read TGCGCCAGCAGCCCAAGGCTAGGAGACTACACTGAAGCTTTCTTT. It specifies CASSPRLGDYTEAFF. The chain uses TRBV4-1 and TRBJ1-1; the D is unclear. The CDR3 loop spans 15 amino acids. Germline V gives CDR1 MGHRA, CDR2 YSYEKL. V lost 4 bases to trimming and J lost 3 bases, with 15 bases between them.

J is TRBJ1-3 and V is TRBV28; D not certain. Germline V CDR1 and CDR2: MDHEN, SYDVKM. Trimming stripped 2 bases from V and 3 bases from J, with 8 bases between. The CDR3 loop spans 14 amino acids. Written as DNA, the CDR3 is TGTGCCAGCAGTTTAGAGGGTCGTGGAAACACCATATATTTT. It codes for CASSLEGRGNTIYF.

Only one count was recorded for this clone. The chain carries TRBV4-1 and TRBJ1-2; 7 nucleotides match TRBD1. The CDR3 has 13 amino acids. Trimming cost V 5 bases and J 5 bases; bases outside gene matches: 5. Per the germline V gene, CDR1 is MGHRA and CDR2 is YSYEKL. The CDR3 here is CASSYRGRYGYTF. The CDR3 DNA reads TGCGCCAGCAGCTACAGGGGACGGTATGGCTACACCTTC.

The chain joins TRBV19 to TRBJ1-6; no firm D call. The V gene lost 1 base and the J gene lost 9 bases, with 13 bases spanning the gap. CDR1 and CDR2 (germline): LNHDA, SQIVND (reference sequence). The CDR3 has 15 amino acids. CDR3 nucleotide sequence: TGTGCCAGTAGTATAGGTCGGACTGTCATTTCACCCCTCCACTTT. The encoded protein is CASSIGRTVISPLHF.

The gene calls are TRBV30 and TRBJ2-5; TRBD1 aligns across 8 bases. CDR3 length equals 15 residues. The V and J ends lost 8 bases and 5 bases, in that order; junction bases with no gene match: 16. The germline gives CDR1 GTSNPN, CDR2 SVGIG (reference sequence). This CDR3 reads CASEDRGTLGETQYF. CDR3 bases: TGTGCCAGTGAAGACAGGGGAACTTTGGGTGAGACCCAGTACTTC.

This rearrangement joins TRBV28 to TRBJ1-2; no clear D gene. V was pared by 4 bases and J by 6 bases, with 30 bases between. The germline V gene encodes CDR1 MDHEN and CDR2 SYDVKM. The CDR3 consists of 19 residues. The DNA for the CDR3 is TGTGCCAGCAGTTCCTCCCTTTTTCCCATTCATGACGGCGGGGATGGCTACACCTTC. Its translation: CASSSSLFPIHDGGDGYTF.

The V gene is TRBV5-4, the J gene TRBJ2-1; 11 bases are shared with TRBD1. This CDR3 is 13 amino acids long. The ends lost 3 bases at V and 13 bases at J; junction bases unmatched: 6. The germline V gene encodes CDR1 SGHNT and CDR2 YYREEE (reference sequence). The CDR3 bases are TGTGCCAGCAGCTACCGGACAGGGGGCGACCAGTTCTTC. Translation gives CASSYRTGGDQFF.

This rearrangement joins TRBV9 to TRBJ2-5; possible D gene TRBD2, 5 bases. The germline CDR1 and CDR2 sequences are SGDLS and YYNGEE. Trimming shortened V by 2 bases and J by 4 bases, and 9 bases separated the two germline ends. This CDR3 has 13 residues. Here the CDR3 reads CASSVGVGETQYF. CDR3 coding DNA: TGTGCCAGCAGCGTCGGGGTGGGAGAGACCCAGTACTTC.

CDR3 nucleotide sequence: TGTGCCGCCGCAGGGTCAGTACGCACAGATACGCAGTATTTT. Its protein product is CAAAGSVRTDTQYF. V is TRBV5-4 and J is TRBJ2-3; D is perhaps TRBD1 (5 bases). The CDR3 covers 14 residues. V dropped 10 bases and J dropped 1 base, with 16 bases sitting between them. Germline V gene sequence: CDR1 SGHNT, CDR2 YYREEE (reference sequence). The whole variable domain, filled in from reference TRBV5-4 and TRBJ2-3, reads ETGVTQSPTHLIKTRGQQVTLRCSSQSGHNTVSWYQQALGQGPQFIFQYYREEENGRGNFPPRFSGLQFPNYSSELNVNALELDDSALYLCAAAGSVRTDTQYFGPGTRLTVL.

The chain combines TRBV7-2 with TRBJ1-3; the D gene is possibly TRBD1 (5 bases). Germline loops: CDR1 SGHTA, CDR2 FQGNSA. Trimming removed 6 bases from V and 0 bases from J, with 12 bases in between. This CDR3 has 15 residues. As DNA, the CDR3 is TGTGCCAGCAGTCCGGGGGGGGGCTCTGGAAACACCATATATTTT. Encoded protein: CASSPGGGSGNTIYF.

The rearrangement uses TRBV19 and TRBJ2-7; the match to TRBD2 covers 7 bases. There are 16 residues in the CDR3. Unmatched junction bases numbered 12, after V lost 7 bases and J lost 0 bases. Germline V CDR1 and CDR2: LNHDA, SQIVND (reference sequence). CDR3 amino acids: CASTSGRGPDSYEQYF. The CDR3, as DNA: TGTGCCAGTACCTCGGGGAGGGGACCTGACTCCTACGAGCAGTACTTC. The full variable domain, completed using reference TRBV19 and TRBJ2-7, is DGGITQSPKYLFRKEGQNVTLSCEQNLNHDAMYWYRQDPGQGLRLIYYSQIVNDFQKGDIAEGYSVSREKKESFPLTVTSAQKNPTAFYLCASTSGRGPDSYEQYFGPGTRLTVT.

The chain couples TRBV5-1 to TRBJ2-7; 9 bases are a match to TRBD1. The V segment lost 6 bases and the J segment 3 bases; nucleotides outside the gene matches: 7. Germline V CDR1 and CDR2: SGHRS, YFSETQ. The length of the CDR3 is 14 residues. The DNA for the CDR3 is TGCGCCAGCACCCAGGGACAGGGCAGCTACGAGCAGTACTTC. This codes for CASTQGQGSYEQYF.

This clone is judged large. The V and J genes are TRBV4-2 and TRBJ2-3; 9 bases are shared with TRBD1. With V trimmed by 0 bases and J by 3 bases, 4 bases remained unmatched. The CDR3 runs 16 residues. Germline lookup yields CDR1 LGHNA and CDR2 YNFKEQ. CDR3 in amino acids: CASSQESGQGTDTQYF. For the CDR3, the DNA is TGTGCCAGCAGCCAAGAGTCGGGACAGGGAACAGATACGCAGTATTTT.

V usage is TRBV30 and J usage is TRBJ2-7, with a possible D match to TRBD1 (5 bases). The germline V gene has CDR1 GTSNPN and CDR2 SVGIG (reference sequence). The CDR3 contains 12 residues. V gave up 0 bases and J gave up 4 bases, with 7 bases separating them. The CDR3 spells CAWSVDRYEQYF. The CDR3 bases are TGTGCCTGGAGTGTCGACAGATACGAGCAGTACTTC.

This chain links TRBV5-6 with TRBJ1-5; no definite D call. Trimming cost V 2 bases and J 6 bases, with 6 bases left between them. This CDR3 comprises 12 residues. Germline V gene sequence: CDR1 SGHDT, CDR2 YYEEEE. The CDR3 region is CASSLWSQPQHF. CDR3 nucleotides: TGTGCCAGCAGCTTATGGAGTCAGCCCCAGCATTTT.